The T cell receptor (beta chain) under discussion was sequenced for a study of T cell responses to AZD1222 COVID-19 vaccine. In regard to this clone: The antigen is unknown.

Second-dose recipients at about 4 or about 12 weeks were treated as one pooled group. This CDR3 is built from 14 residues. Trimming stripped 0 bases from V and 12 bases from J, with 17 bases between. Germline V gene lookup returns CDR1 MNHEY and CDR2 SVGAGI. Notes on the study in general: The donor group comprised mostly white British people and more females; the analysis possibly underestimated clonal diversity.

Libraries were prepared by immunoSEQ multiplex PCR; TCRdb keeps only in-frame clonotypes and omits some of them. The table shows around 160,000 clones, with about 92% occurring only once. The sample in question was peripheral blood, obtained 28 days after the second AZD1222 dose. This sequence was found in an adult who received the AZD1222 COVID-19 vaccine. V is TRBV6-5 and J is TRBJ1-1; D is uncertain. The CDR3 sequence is CASSYSMGGLKPFF. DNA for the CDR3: TGTGCCAGCAGTTACTCGATGGGAGGCCTGAAGCCTTTCTTT.